These T cell receptor beta chains were read from a single sample in a study of blood T cells in healthy people across ages. TCRdb re-analysed the 5' RACE reads in MiXCR, keeping a single row per CDR3 protein. The table includes roughly 1,700,000 distinct CDR3 sequences, about 28% detected once. What was sequenced was blood. These receptors came from a woman aged 25 to 45 in good health. Both conserved end residues are part of each CDR3. The D gene is left open where the match is weak. Rows may omit the clone size; those that give it use once, few, many or a size class.

-	TRBV9	TRBD1	TRBJ2-1	CASSPRTGLYSEQFF	TGTGCCAGCAGCCCCCGGACAGGTCTCTACAGTGAGCAGTTCTTC
few	TRBV7-2	TRBD2	TRBJ2-1	CASSFRRGSVDEQFF	TGTGCCAGCAGCTTCCGGCGGGGGTCCGTCGATGAGCAGTTCTTC
-	TRBV2	-	TRBJ2-7	CANSASSYEQYF	TGTGCCAACAGCGCCAGCTCCTACGAGCAGTACTTC
many	TRBV5-1	-	TRBJ1-6	CASSLAGTNSPLHF	TGCGCCAGCAGCTTGGCAGGAACTAATTCACCCCTCCACTTT
few	TRBV2	-	TRBJ2-7	CASTRSQRAREQYF	TGTGCCAGCACGAGGTCCCAGCGGGCTAGGGAGCAGTACTTC
few	TRBV10-3	TRBD1	TRBJ2-1	CAISSGTGMDEQFF	TGTGCCATCAGTTCCGGGACAGGGATGGATGAGCAGTTCTTC
-	TRBV2	-	TRBJ2-6	CARRGRAVSGANVLTF	TGTGCTAGGCGGGGACGAGCAGTCTCTGGGGCCAACGTCCTGACTTTC
-	TRBV6-1	-	TRBJ1-2	CASSERGAGYGYTF	TGTGCCAGCAGTGAGAGGGGCGCCGGCTATGGCTACACCTTC
-	TRBV7-9	-	TRBJ2-1	CASRVIGPDYNEQFF	TGTGCCAGCAGGGTTATTGGCCCGGATTACAATGAGCAGTTCTTC
-	TRBV20-1	-	TRBJ2-5	CSAQCQKETQYF	TGCAGTGCTCAATGCCAAAAAGAGACCCAGTACTTC
-	TRBV12-3/TRBV12-4	-	TRBJ2-7	CASNSSSYEQYF	TGTGCCAGCAATTCGAGTTCCTACGAGCAGTACTTC
few	TRBV29-1	-	TRBJ1-3	CSVVNTIYF	TGCAGCGTTGTAAACACCATATATTTT
-	TRBV20-1	TRBD2	TRBJ2-1	CSARDHGLAGGKFNEQFF	TGCAGTGCTAGAGATCATGGGCTAGCGGGGGGGAAGTTCAATGAGCAGTTCTTC
few	TRBV7-6	-	TRBJ1-1	CASSLGAAGVNTEAFF	TGTGCCAGCAGCTTAGGAGCGGCGGGGGTGAACACTGAAGCTTTCTTT
-	TRBV6-5	-	TRBJ1-4	CASSYSTTGNNEKLFF	TGTGCCAGCAGTTACTCGACGACAGGAAATAATGAAAAACTGTTTTTT
-	TRBV11-2	-	TRBJ2-3	CASSLHQGTRHTDTQYF	TGTGCCAGCAGCCTCCACCAAGGCACTAGACACACAGATACGCAGTATTTT
-	TRBV5-1	TRBD1	TRBJ2-7	CASSLEQGNHEQYF	TGCGCCAGCAGCTTGGAACAGGGGAATCACGAGCAGTACTTC
-	TRBV5-1	-	TRBJ2-7	CATSGAGDEQYF	TGCGCCACCTCAGGGGCAGGAGACGAGCAGTACTTC
many	TRBV6-1	-	TRBJ1-6	CASSDSNSPLHF	TGTGCCAGCAGTGATAGCAATTCACCCCTCCACTTT
-	TRBV5-1	TRBD2	TRBJ2-7	CASTREADSYEQYF	TGCGCCAGCACCCGGGAGGCAGACTCCTACGAGCAGTACTTC
-	TRBV14	TRBD1	TRBJ2-7	CASSLQTGGPYEQYF	TGTGCCAGCAGCCTACAGACAGGGGGTCCCTACGAGCAGTACTTC
few	TRBV29-1	-	TRBJ1-2	CSVVGGTDYGYTF	TGCAGCGTTGTAGGGGGGACCGACTATGGCTACACCTTC
many	TRBV6-5	TRBD2	TRBJ2-5	CASSYSTSGNQETQYF	TGTGCCAGCAGTTACTCGACTAGCGGGAACCAAGAGACCCAGTACTTC
many	TRBV7-9	-	TRBJ1-6	CASSFRTGSDSPLHF	TGTGCCAGCAGCTTCCGAACGGGATCGGATTCACCCCTCCACTTT
few	TRBV12-3/TRBV12-4	-	TRBJ1-5	CASSPSGDSNQPQHF	TGTGCCAGCAGCCCCAGCGGCGATAGCAATCAGCCCCAGCATTTT
few	TRBV7-9	TRBD2	TRBJ2-3	CASSRSGGLGDTQYF	TGTGCCAGCAGCCGAAGCGGGGGGCTCGGAGATACGCAGTATTTT
once	TRBV29-1	-	TRBJ1-1	CSVRGVRNTEAFF	TGCAGCGTGAGAGGGGTCCGGAACACTGAAGCTTTCTTT
-	TRBV7-9	TRBD2	TRBJ2-7	CVSGTKSSYEQYF	TGTGTCAGCGGGACGAAGAGCTCCTACGAGCAGTACTTC
-	TRBV5-1	-	TRBJ2-2	CASSLLGSETGELFF	TGCGCCAGCAGCCTATTGGGGTCAGAAACCGGGGAGCTGTTTTTT
many	TRBV9	-	TRBJ2-5	CASSGRGGKSQETQYF	TGTGCCAGCAGCGGACGAGGGGGAAAATCTCAAGAGACCCAGTACTTC
few	TRBV5-1	TRBD1	TRBJ1-6	CASSWAGTESSPLHF	TGCGCCAGCAGCTGGGCCGGGACAGAGAGTTCACCCCTCCACTTT
-	TRBV6-1	-	TRBJ1-2	CASSDGAAGYYGYTF	TGTGCCAGCAGTGATGGGGCTGCAGGGTACTATGGCTACACCTTC
few	TRBV24-1	-	TRBJ2-1	CATSDLTVKSGSYNEQFF	TGTGCCACCAGTGATTTGACAGTCAAGTCAGGGTCCTACAATGAGCAGTTCTTC
many	TRBV2	-	TRBJ2-3	CASSGTGDTQYF	TGTGCCAGCAGTGGGACGGGAGATACGCAGTATTTT
-	TRBV5-1	-	TRBJ2-4	CASSLVHENIQYF	TGCGCCAGCAGCTTGGTGCATGAAAACATTCAGTACTTC
-	TRBV29-1	-	TRBJ2-7	CSGEKNSYEQYF	TGCAGCGGTGAAAAGAACTCCTACGAGCAGTACTTC
-	TRBV3-1	TRBD2	TRBJ2-1	CASSRSGSNEQFF	TGTGCCAGCAGCCGAAGCGGGAGCAATGAGCAGTTCTTC
many	TRBV11-2	-	TRBJ2-7	CASSLPGGDEQYF	TGTGCCAGCAGCTTGCCAGGAGGGGACGAGCAGTACTTC
many	TRBV20-1	TRBD1	TRBJ2-5	CSAWETGGAETQYF	TGCAGTGCTTGGGAGACAGGGGGCGCGGAGACCCAGTACTTC